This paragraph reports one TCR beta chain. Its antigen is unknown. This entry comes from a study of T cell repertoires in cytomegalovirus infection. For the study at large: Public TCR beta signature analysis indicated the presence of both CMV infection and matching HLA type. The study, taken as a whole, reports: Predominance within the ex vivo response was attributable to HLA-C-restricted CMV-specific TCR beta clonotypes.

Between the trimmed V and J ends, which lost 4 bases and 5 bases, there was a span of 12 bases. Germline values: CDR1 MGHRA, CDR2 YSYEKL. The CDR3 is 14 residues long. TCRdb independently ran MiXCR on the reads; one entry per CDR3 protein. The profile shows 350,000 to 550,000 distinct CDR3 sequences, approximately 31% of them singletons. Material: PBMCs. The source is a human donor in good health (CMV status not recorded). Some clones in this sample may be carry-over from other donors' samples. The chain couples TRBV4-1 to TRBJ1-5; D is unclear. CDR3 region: CASSLYLGDQPQHF. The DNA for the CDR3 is TGCGCCAGCAGCCTCTACCTCGGGGATCAGCCCCAGCATTTT.